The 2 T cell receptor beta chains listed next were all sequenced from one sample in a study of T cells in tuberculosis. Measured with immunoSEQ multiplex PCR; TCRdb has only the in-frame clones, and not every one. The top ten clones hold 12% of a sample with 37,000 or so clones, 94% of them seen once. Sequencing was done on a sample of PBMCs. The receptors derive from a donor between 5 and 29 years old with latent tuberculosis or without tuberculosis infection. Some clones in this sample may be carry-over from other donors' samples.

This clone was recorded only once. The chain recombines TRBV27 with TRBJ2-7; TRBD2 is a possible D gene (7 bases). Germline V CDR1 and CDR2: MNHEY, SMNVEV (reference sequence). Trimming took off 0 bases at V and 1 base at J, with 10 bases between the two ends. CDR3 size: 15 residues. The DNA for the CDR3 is TGTGCCAGCAGTTTATCAGGGGGGGAGTCCTACGAGCAGTACGTC. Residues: CASSLSGGESYEQYV.

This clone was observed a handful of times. The CDR3: CASSHQQGISNQPQHF. In nucleotides, the CDR3 is TGCGCCAGCAGCCACCAACAGGGAATTAGCAATCAGCCCCAGCATTTT. This rearrangement joins TRBV4-1 to TRBJ1-5; D is possibly TRBD1 (6 bases). Germline lookup yields CDR1 MGHRA and CDR2 YSYEKL. CDR3 length: 16 residues. V was shortened by 3 bases and J by 0 bases, with 12 bases between the two germline ends.